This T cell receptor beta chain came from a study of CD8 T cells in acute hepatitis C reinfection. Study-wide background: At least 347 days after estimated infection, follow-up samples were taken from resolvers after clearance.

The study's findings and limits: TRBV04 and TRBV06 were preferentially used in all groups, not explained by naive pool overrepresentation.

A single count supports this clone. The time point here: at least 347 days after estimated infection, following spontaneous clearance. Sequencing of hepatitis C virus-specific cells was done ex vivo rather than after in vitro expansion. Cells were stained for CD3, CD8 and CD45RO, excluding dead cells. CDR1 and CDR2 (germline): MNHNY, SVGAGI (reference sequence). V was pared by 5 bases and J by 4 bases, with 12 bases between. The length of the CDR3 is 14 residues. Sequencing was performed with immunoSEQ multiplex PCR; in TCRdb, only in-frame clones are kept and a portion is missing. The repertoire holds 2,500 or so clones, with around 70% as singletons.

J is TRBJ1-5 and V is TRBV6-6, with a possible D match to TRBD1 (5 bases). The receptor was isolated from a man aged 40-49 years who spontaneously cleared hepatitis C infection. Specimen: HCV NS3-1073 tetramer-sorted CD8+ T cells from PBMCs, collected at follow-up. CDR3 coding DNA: TGTGCCAGCAGTAGGGACGGTCTAAATCAGCCCCAGCATTTT. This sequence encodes CASSRDGLNQPQHF.